The 30 T cell receptor beta chains given below trace back to one sample, sequenced in a study of blood T cell repertoires in COVID-19. Generated by immunoSEQ multiplex PCR, the TCRdb table keeps only in-frame clones and is missing some. The sample records 120,000 or so clones, over 75% being singletons. Sample: peripheral blood. These receptors were obtained from a man at least 80 years old with active or convalescent COVID-19.

This clone has at least ten counts. The chain has TRBV6-5 and TRBJ1-5; TRBD1 agrees at 7 bases. The CDR3 runs to 12 residues. In germline, CDR1 is MNHEY, CDR2 SVGAGI. V was pared by 10 bases and J by 4 bases, with 4 bases of the junction left unmatched. The CDR3 sequence is CATNRGNQPQHF. CDR3 nucleotides: TGTGCCACGAACAGGGGAAATCAGCCCCAGCATTTT.

This clone showed up just a few times. The genes are TRBV4-3 and TRBJ1-1; the match to TRBD1 covers 9 bases. J gave up 3 bases and V 3 bases, and 11 bases lay outside the gene matches. The CDR3 has 17 residues. The germline V gene encodes CDR1 LGHNA and CDR2 YSLEER. The CDR3 bases are TGCGCCAGCAGCCAGAAGGCCATCGGACAGGGGCACACTGAAGCTTTCTTT. Protein: CASSQKAIGQGHTEAFF.

This clone was picked up a small number of times. The V gene is TRBV6-5, the J gene TRBJ2-4; 9 positions agree with TRBD2. The germline CDR1 and CDR2 sequences are MNHEY and SVGAGI. Trimming cost V 7 bases and J 6 bases; bases outside gene matches: 10. The CDR3 sequence is 15 residues long. DNA for the CDR3: TGTGCCAGCACCCGCGATGAACTAGCGGGAAACATTCAGTACTTC. Translation gives CASTRDELAGNIQYF.

This chain uses TRBV6-6 with TRBJ1-6; 7 nucleotides agree with TRBD1. CDR3 length: 14 residues. V lost 5 bases to trimming and J lost 7 bases; unmatched junction nucleotides: 5. CDR1 MNHNY and CDR2 SVGAGI come from the germline V gene (reference sequence). CDR3 residues: CASSPGTENSPLHF. Written as DNA, the CDR3 is TGTGCCAGCAGTCCCGGGACAGAGAATTCACCCCTCCACTTT.

V gene TRBV6-1 combines with J gene TRBJ1-2; 10 bases are shared with TRBD1. J was trimmed by 3 bases and V by 2 bases; bases with no gene match: 15. The CDR3 is 19 residues long. Per the germline V gene, CDR1 is MNHNS and CDR2 is SASEGT. CDR3 region: CASSERLWTGGDADYGYTF. DNA of the CDR3: TGTGCCAGCAGTGAACGACTTTGGACAGGGGGGGATGCTGACTATGGCTACACCTTC.

The rearrangement uses TRBV18 and TRBJ2-5, with TRBD1 matching 8 bases. This CDR3 contains 15 residues. V lost 2 bases to trimming and J lost 5 bases; unmatched junction nucleotides: 7. Germline V gene lookup returns CDR1 KGHSH and CDR2 LQKENI. The CDR3 DNA reads as TGTGCCAGCTCACCAAGGACAGGGACAAGGGAGACCCAGTACTTC. It specifies CASSPRTGTRETQYF.

The chain has TRBV5-6 and TRBJ2-5, with D tentatively TRBD2 (6 bases). The V end was cut by 4 bases, the J end by 10 bases, with 14 bases between. The CDR3 has 12 amino acids. Per the germline V gene, CDR1 is SGHDT and CDR2 is YYEEEE. The CDR3 spells CASSQLGLGQYF. CDR3 nucleotide sequence: TGTGCCAGCAGCCAACTGGGACTGGGCCAGTACTTC.

The chain is built from TRBV7-3 and TRBJ2-3, with D maybe TRBD1 (5 bases). Germline CDR1 is SGHTA and CDR2 is FQGTGA. CDR3 size: 13 residues. V lost 2 bases and J 4 bases, leaving 7 bases between the germline ends. The CDR3 protein is CASSLVGADTQYF. Here the CDR3 DNA reads TGTGCCAGCAGCTTAGTAGGGGCAGATACGCAGTATTTT.

V and J are TRBV7-9 and TRBJ1-2, with D perhaps TRBD1 (6 bases). In germline, CDR1 is SEHNR, CDR2 FQNEAQ (reference sequence). V was pared by 4 bases and J by 8 bases, with 23 bases between. This CDR3 is built from 16 residues. The CDR3 spells CASSSSGTIPIGGYTF. CDR3 coding DNA: TGTGCCAGCAGCTCCTCCGGGACAATCCCCATCGGGGGCTACACCTTC.

The gene calls are TRBV9 and TRBJ2-1; no definite D call. The CDR3 spans 14 residues. In germline, CDR1 is SGDLS, CDR2 YYNGEE. The ends were cut back, 0 bases at V and 4 bases at J, with 8 bases in the middle. In nucleotides, the CDR3 is TGTGCCAGCAGCGTAGATCCAGGATACAATGAGCAGTTCTTC. Its translation: CASSVDPGYNEQFF.

The rearrangement links TRBV30 to TRBJ1-1, with 8 bases lining up with TRBD1. This CDR3 has 13 residues. The germline V gene encodes CDR1 GTSNPN and CDR2 SVGIG (reference sequence). The CDR3 coding sequence is TGTGCTTCGGACAGGGAGATGAACACTGAAGCTTTCTTT. Amino acid sequence: CASDREMNTEAFF.

In this sample, this clone turned up once. The chain uses TRBV7-3 and TRBJ2-2; D is undetermined. Germline CDR1 is SGHTA and CDR2 is FQGTGA. Trimming removed 6 bases at V and 0 bases at J, with 5 bases between. This CDR3 contains 13 residues. DNA of the CDR3: TGTGCCAGCAGTGGAGCGAACACCGGGGAGCTGTTTTTT. Encoded protein: CASSGANTGELFF.

This chain connects TRBV5-1 to TRBJ1-1, with D perhaps TRBD1 (6 bases). This CDR3 spans 16 amino acids. Between the trimmed V and J ends, which lost 4 bases and 4 bases, there was a span of 20 bases. Germline V lookup: CDR1 SGHRS, CDR2 YFSETQ. CDR3 nucleotide sequence: TGCGCCAGCAGCAGGGACAAACCTCTTAAGGGCACTGAAGCTTTCTTT. It specifies CASSRDKPLKGTEAFF.

The V call is TRBV15, the J call TRBJ1-2; D is unresolved. The CDR3 covers 15 residues. Germline V gives CDR1 LNHNV, CDR2 YYDKDF (reference sequence). Trimming removed 1 base from V and 0 bases from J, with 9 bases in between. Written as DNA, the CDR3 is TGTGCCACCAGCAGAGTCCCGGTCCCTAACTATGGCTACACCTTC. Its protein is CATSRVPVPNYGYTF.

The CDR3 is CASSRWTSGSYNEQFF. For the CDR3, the DNA is TGTGCCAGCAGCCGCTGGACTAGCGGCTCCTACAATGAGCAGTTCTTC. The rearrangement links TRBV5-8 to TRBJ2-1; 10 nucleotides agree with TRBD2. This CDR3 is 16 amino acids long. V shed 4 bases and J 0 bases; nucleotides not matched to a gene: 4. Germline CDR1 reads SGHTS; CDR2 reads YDEGEE.

The CDR3 sequence: CASSLRTGSNQPQHF. In DNA form, the CDR3 reads TGTGCCAGCTCTCTCCGGACAGGAAGCAATCAGCCCCAGCATTTT. V and J are TRBV18 and TRBJ1-5; 7 bases map to TRBD1. V dropped 6 bases and J dropped 1; count of bases not matched to a gene: 6. The CDR3 loop spans 15 amino acids. CDR1 is KGHSH and CDR2 is LQKENI in the germline V gene.

In this sample, this clone turned up a few times. The V and J genes are TRBV5-1 and TRBJ2-7; the D gene is possibly TRBD2 (6 bases). V lost 1 base and J lost 6, with 14 bases in between. The CDR3 runs 14 residues. The V gene's germline CDR1 is SGHRS and CDR2 YFSETQ. The CDR3 sequence is CASSLMGYGGEQYF. CDR3 DNA sequence: TGCGCCAGCAGCTTGATGGGATACGGGGGCGAGCAGTACTTC. The full variable domain, its missing parts supplied by reference TRBV5-1 and TRBJ2-7, is KAGVTQTPRYLIKTRGQQVTLSCSPISGHRSVSWYQQTPGQGLQFLFEYFSETQRNKGNFPGRFSGRQFSNSRSEMNVSTLELGDSALYLCASSLMGYGGEQYFGPGTRLTVT.

The V and J genes are TRBV27 and TRBJ1-3, with TRBD1 identical over 8 bases. J lost 8 bases, V lost 6 bases, and 12 bases had no gene match. The germline gives CDR1 MNHEY, CDR2 SMNVEV (reference sequence). The CDR3 covers 15 residues. The CDR3 nucleotides are TGTGCCAGCAGACCTCACAGGGGGGAAAGGGACACCATATATTTT. Translating it yields CASRPHRGERDTIYF.

The DNA for the CDR3 is TGTGCCAGCAGAAATCAGGGGGCAGGCCAAGAGACCCAGTACTTC. This translates into CASRNQGAGQETQYF. The chain uses TRBV7-9 and TRBJ2-5, with 8 bases matching TRBD1. Trimming removed 6 bases from V and 1 base from J; junction bases left unmatched: 7. The germline CDR1 and CDR2 sequences are SEHNR and FQNEAQ (reference sequence). The CDR3 has 15 amino acids.

The CDR3 is CAWTTSHGYTF. The CDR3 DNA is TGTGCCTGGACAACTTCGCATGGCTACACCTTC. This chain uses TRBV30 with TRBJ1-2; D gene ambiguous. Trimming shortened V by 4 bases and J by 6 bases, and 9 bases separated the two germline ends. The CDR3 length is 11 residues. The germline gives CDR1 GTSNPN, CDR2 SVGIG (reference sequence).

CDR3 nucleotide sequence: TGTGCCAGCAGCTCGGCGGGGCAAACAGGGGGCCTACATGAAAAACTGTTTTTT. Translation: CASSSAGQTGGLHEKLFF. V gene TRBV7-9 combines with J gene TRBJ1-4; 9 bases are a match to TRBD1. Germline CDR1 and CDR2: SEHNR and FQNEAQ (reference sequence). V gave up 4 bases and J gave up 6 bases; unmatched junction bases: 15. CDR3 length: 18 residues.

The CDR3 loop is CASSLGESNSNQPQHF. CDR3 DNA: TGCGCCAGCAGCTTGGGAGAATCTAATAGCAATCAGCCCCAGCATTTT. The chain carries TRBV5-1 and TRBJ1-5; D is ambiguous. V was pared by 0 bases and J by 0 bases, with 10 bases between. The germline V gene has CDR1 SGHRS and CDR2 YFSETQ. CDR3 length equals 16 residues.

The genes are TRBV12-5 and TRBJ2-5; TRBD2 aligns across 16 bases. After removal of 5 bases from V and 5 bases from J, the junction contained 5 bases not matched to a gene. The CDR3 contains 16 residues. The V gene's germline CDR1 is LGHNT and CDR2 FRNRAP. CDR3 nucleotide sequence: TGTGCTAGTGGTAGGGGACTAGCGGGAGGGCCGGAGACCCAGTACTTC. Translation: CASGRGLAGGPETQYF.

The V call is TRBV12-3 or TRBV12-4, the J call TRBJ2-1; D perhaps matches TRBD2 (5 bases). The V gene lost 5 bases and the J gene lost 9 bases, with 14 bases spanning the gap. This CDR3 is 13 amino acids long. CDR3 bases: TGTGCCAGCAGTACAGAGGGAACGGCTGAGCAGTTCTTC. Translating it yields CASSTEGTAEQFF.

This clone was seen more than once but under ten times. The rearrangement uses TRBV27 and TRBJ1-2, with 8 bases matching TRBD1. The CDR3 loop spans 15 amino acids. Germline loops: CDR1 MNHEY, CDR2 SMNVEV (reference sequence). V was pared by 0 bases and J by 6 bases, with 6 bases of the junction left unmatched. The CDR3 here is CASSLSRTGMNGYTF. The CDR3 nucleotides read TGTGCCAGCAGTTTATCGAGGACAGGGATGAATGGCTACACCTTC.

This clone came up once. This chain links TRBV29-1 with TRBJ2-7; possible D gene TRBD2, 6 bases. CDR3 length: 17 amino acids. Germline CDR1 is SQVTM and CDR2 is ANQGSEA. The V end was cut by 3 bases, the J end by 5 bases, with 26 bases between. The CDR3 DNA is TGCAGCGTTGAGGCCCCGAGGGACTCCTCGGGATCCCACGAGCAGTACTTC. This gives the protein CSVEAPRDSSGSHEQYF.

V usage is TRBV27 and J usage is TRBJ2-3; 9 nucleotides agree with TRBD1. This CDR3 contains 14 residues. Per the germline V gene, CDR1 is MNHEY and CDR2 is SMNVEV (reference sequence). V lost 6 bases and J lost 4; bases outside the gene matches: 5. The CDR3, as DNA: TGTGCCAGCAGAGTACAGGGGGCCGCAGATACGCAGTATTTT. This codes for CASRVQGAADTQYF.

This clone was seen once. This chain links TRBV20-1 with TRBJ2-7; D gene ambiguous. The CDR3 is 13 amino acids. Trimming removed 3 bases at V and 0 bases at J, with 9 bases between. Looked up from germline, CDR1 is DFQATT and CDR2 is SNEGSKA (reference sequence). The CDR3 DNA reads TGCAGTGCTAGTACACAGACCTCCTACGAGCAGTACTTC. Amino acids: CSASTQTSYEQYF.

This clone was recorded only once. The chain recombines TRBV7-3 with TRBJ1-2; D is ambiguous. Germline values: CDR1 SGHTA, CDR2 FQGTGA. Between the trimmed V and J ends, which lost 5 bases and 8 bases, there was a span of 18 bases. The CDR3 consists of 14 residues. CDR3: CASSPGIGLRGYTF. The CDR3 DNA reads TGTGCCAGCAGCCCCGGGATAGGTCTCCGGGGCTACACCTTC.

This chain links TRBV28 with TRBJ1-5; perhaps TRBD1 as D (6 bases). The CDR3 runs 14 residues. V shed 8 bases and J shed 6 bases, with 17 bases lying between them. Germline CDR1 reads MDHEN; CDR2 reads SYDVKM. For the CDR3, the DNA is TGTGCCAGCGTGCTGGCGTTAGGGGGTCAGCCCCAGCATTTT. As protein: CASVLALGGQPQHF.